Listed here is a single T cell receptor (beta chain). These data belong to a study of cytomegalovirus exposure and HLA in healthy donors. 60 Vbeta and 13 Jbeta primers were used in PCR. Using immunoSEQ multiplex PCR, the repertoire was profiled, and TCRdb retains in-frame clones only, with some absent. The sample includes some 120,000 clones, 80% seen only once; the top ten take about 9.2%. The CDR3 loop spans 15 amino acids. CDR1 is LNHDA, CDR2 SQIVND, per germline (reference sequence). V lost 3 bases and J 7 bases, leaving 15 bases between the germline ends. This clonotype originated in a man aged 25 to 40 in good health and CMV-seropositive. J is TRBJ1-4 and V is TRBV19; D may be TRBD1 (5 bases). Sample: PBMCs. CDR3 nucleotide sequence: TGTGCCAGTAGTATTCGGGACTCCGGAGGTGAAAAACTGTTTTTT. Its protein is CASSIRDSGGEKLFF.